Below, 32 T cell receptor beta chains from the same sample are listed, as sequenced in a study of T-cell reconstitution after alpha-beta-depleted transplantation in children. Using unique molecular identifiers, the investigators prepared the TCRbeta library. From the PCR reads, TCRdb called clonotypes with MiXCR, one entry per CDR3 protein. The sample contains approximately 520,000 distinct CDR3 sequences, about an eighth of which appear only once. The sample was PBMCs, mostly from graft donor cells, taken 180 days after TCRalphabeta/CD19-depleted stem cell transplant. All receptors come from a female patient aged 2 to 10 who had a stem cell transplant for aplastic anemia, so the T cells may come from the graft donor.

This clonotype occurred a few times. The gene calls are TRBV24-1 and TRBJ2-2; 10 nucleotides match TRBD1. Germline trimming cut 1 base from V and 2 bases from J; bases unmatched to any gene: 9. CDR1 is KGHDR and CDR2 is SFDVKD in the germline V gene. This CDR3 has 19 amino acids. The CDR3 DNA is TGTGCCACCAGTGATTTTCAAACGGGACAGGGGTTTAACACCGGGGAGCTGTTTTTT. Protein product: CATSDFQTGQGFNTGELFF.

This clonotype has just a few counts. The chain recombines TRBV11-1 with TRBJ2-1, with D tentatively TRBD2 (5 bases). The CDR3 is made up of 14 amino acids. Germline loops: CDR1 SGHAT, CDR2 FQDESV (reference sequence). Trimming took 2 bases from V and 8 from J, leaving 13 bases between them. The CDR3 reads CASSLRPAGDEQFF. The DNA for the CDR3 is TGTGCCAGCAGCTTACGCCCCGCGGGCGATGAGCAGTTCTTC.

This clonotype was seen repeatedly, ten times or more. The chain joins TRBV4-2 to TRBJ2-6; unclear D gene. The V gene's germline CDR1 is LGHNA and CDR2 YNFKEQ. CDR3 length: 15 residues. Trimming removed 6 bases from V and 2 bases from J, with 11 bases in between. CDR3 region: CASRPEEAGANVLTF. The CDR3 DNA reads TGTGCCAGCAGGCCAGAAGAGGCTGGGGCCAACGTCCTGACTTTC.

The rearrangement links TRBV25-1 to TRBJ1-1; possibly TRBD1 for D (5 bases). The V gene lost 3 bases and the J gene lost 1 base, with 12 bases spanning the gap. This CDR3 spans 15 amino acids. Per the germline V gene, CDR1 is MGHDK and CDR2 is SYGVNS. CDR3 sequence (DNA): TGTGCCAGCAGTGACCCCGGGACTTCGAACACTGAAGCTTTCTTT. Protein product: CASSDPGTSNTEAFF.

The gene calls are TRBV7-2 and TRBJ1-5, with D tentatively TRBD1 (6 bases). The CDR3 extends over 14 amino acids. Trimming removed 5 bases at V and 6 bases at J, with 14 bases between. Per germline, CDR1 SGHTA and CDR2 FQGNSA. CDR3 DNA: TGTGCCAGCAGCCCGCGGACAGCCAGTCAGCCCCAGCATTTT. The encoded protein is CASSPRTASQPQHF.

This clonotype appeared a few times. The DNA of the CDR3 is TGTGCCAGCAGTGGCGCCCGGGCACCTGGAAACACCATATATTTT. It is translated as CASSGARAPGNTIYF. The V call is TRBV28, the J call TRBJ1-3; D unclear. The germline V gene encodes CDR1 MDHEN and CDR2 SYDVKM. V was trimmed by 5 bases and J by 2 bases, leaving 13 bases between them. The CDR3 spans 15 residues.

This clonotype was picked up a small number of times. The chain couples TRBV20-1 to TRBJ2-3, with TRBD2 as a possible D gene (5 bases). The V end was cut by 3 bases, the J end by 3 bases, with 10 bases between. The germline V gene encodes CDR1 DFQATT and CDR2 SNEGSKA (reference sequence). The CDR3 has 13 residues. CDR3 loop: CSARLPGTDTQYF. The CDR3 nucleotides are TGCAGTGCTAGGCTCCCGGGGACAGATACGCAGTATTTT.

CDR3 region: CASTPLGGDTQYF. CDR3 DNA sequence: TGCGCCAGCACCCCGCTAGGCGGAGATACGCAGTATTTT. This sequence joins TRBV5-1 and TRBJ2-3, with no clear D. With 6 bases removed from V and 5 bases from J, the gap between germline ends came to 13 bases. The length of the CDR3 is 13 residues. CDR1 and CDR2 (germline): SGHRS, YFSETQ.

The chain combines TRBV6-2 or TRBV6-3 with TRBJ2-1, with 11 bases lining up with TRBD2. There are 15 residues in the CDR3. Germline V gene data show CDR1 as MNHEY and CDR2 as SVGEGT. Trimming cost V 6 bases and J 6 bases; bases outside gene matches: 7. The CDR3 protein is CASSRLAGQANEQFF. CDR3 nucleotide sequence: TGTGCCAGCAGCCGACTAGCGGGGCAAGCCAATGAGCAGTTCTTC.

The table lists this clonotype with a few counts. The chain recombines TRBV27 with TRBJ2-3; 11 nucleotides agree with TRBD2. V trimming: 3 bases; J trimming: 2 bases; junction bases outside the gene matches: 7. The V gene's germline CDR1 is MNHEY and CDR2 SMNVEV (reference sequence). This CDR3 spans 17 amino acids. The CDR3 loop is CASSLIRLAGNTDTQYF. CDR3 nucleotides: TGTGCCAGCAGTTTGATCAGACTAGCGGGAAACACAGATACGCAGTATTTT.

This clonotype appeared many times. The chain links TRBV29-1 to TRBJ2-1; TRBD2 matches 8 bases. CDR3 length: 16 amino acids. V trimming: 0 bases; J trimming: 7 bases; junction bases outside the gene matches: 11. Germline lookup yields CDR1 SQVTM and CDR2 ANQGSEA. CDR3 in amino acids: CSVEESGSRTWNEQFF. The CDR3 bases are TGCAGCGTTGAAGAGAGCGGGAGTCGAACATGGAATGAGCAGTTCTTC.

The chain combines TRBV5-1 with TRBJ2-5; 8 bases are a match to TRBD1. Germline V lookup: CDR1 SGHRS, CDR2 YFSETQ. CDR3 size: 15 residues. The trim removed 1 base at V and 1 base at J, leaving 3 bases unmatched. The CDR3 nucleotides read TGCGCCAGCAGCTTGACAGGGGGATCCCAAGAGACCCAGTACTTC. The encoded protein is CASSLTGGSQETQYF.

CDR3 in DNA: TGTGCCAGCAGTTTAGGGACGCAGACCTACAATGAGCAGTTCTTC. This codes for CASSLGTQTYNEQFF. The chain combines TRBV12-3 or TRBV12-4 with TRBJ2-1; no clear D gene. Trimming shortened V by 1 base and J by 2 bases, and 9 bases separated the two germline ends. The CDR3 extends over 15 amino acids.

The genes are TRBV7-6 and TRBJ2-7; tentatively, D is TRBD1 (5 bases). The CDR3 has 14 amino acids. Germline CDR1 SGHVS, CDR2 FNYEAQ. Between the trimmed V and J ends, which lost 4 bases and 10 bases, there was a span of 20 bases. The CDR3 sequence is CASSSRALGAKQYF. The CDR3 bases are TGTGCCAGCAGCTCCCGCGCCTTAGGGGCGAAACAGTACTTC.

The chain joins TRBV7-9 to TRBJ2-3; 7 bases are a match to TRBD2. Germline V gene lookup returns CDR1 SEHNR and CDR2 FQNEAQ (reference sequence). Germline trimming cut 2 bases from V and 0 bases from J; bases unmatched to any gene: 8. The CDR3 consists of 17 residues. The CDR3 DNA reads as TGTGCCAGCAGCTTATTGGCGGGAGTCTCTAGCACAGATACGCAGTATTTT. Translation: CASSLLAGVSSTDTQYF.

This clonotype was counted a few times. V is TRBV4-1 and J is TRBJ2-1; D is unclear. V lost 1 base and J 9 bases, leaving 19 bases between the germline ends. Germline V gives CDR1 MGHRA, CDR2 YSYEKL. The CDR3 extends over 16 amino acids. DNA of the CDR3: TGCGCCAGCAGCCAAGTGGGAACCCCGGTGTTTACTGAGCAGTTCTTC. It is translated as CASSQVGTPVFTEQFF.

V and J are TRBV12-3 or TRBV12-4 and TRBJ2-5, with TRBD2 as a possible D gene (6 bases). Trimming pared 6 bases from V and 2 bases from J, leaving 13 bases between. There are 14 residues in the CDR3. In nucleotides, the CDR3 is TGTGCCAGCAGGCGGAACGCGGGGCAAGAGACCCAGTACTTC. It codes for CASRRNAGQETQYF.

A few counts support this clonotype. The V call is TRBV7-8, the J call TRBJ2-1; 10 bases are a match to TRBD2. This CDR3 spans 16 amino acids. V was clipped by 5 bases and J by 7 bases; unmatched bases: 11. Germline V CDR1 and CDR2: SGHVS, FQNEAQ. CDR3 loop: CASSTGRAGGGNEQFF. As DNA, the CDR3 is TGTGCCAGCAGCACAGGGAGAGCGGGAGGGGGGAATGAGCAGTTCTTC. Full variable domain (missing parts from reference TRBV7-8 and TRBJ2-1): GAGVSQSPRYKVAKRGQDVALRCDPISGHVSLFWYQQALGQGPEFLTYFQNEAQLDKSGLPSDRFFAERPEGSVSTLKIQRTQQEDSAVYLCASSTGRAGGGNEQFFGPGTRLTVL.

The CDR3 region has the DNA TGTGCCAGCAGTCGAAGACTAGCGGGAGGGGTAGAGACCCAGTACTTC. It translates to CASSRRLAGGVETQYF. J is TRBJ2-5 and V is TRBV12-3 or TRBV12-4; 14 bases map to TRBD2. The CDR3 covers 16 residues. V was pared by 5 bases and J by 4 bases, with 6 bases of the junction left unmatched.

A few counts support this clonotype. The V gene is TRBV25-1, the J gene TRBJ2-3, with 11 bases fitting TRBD2. Germline V CDR1 and CDR2: MGHDK, SYGVNS. The CDR3 covers 15 residues. V lost 10 bases and J lost 2; bases outside the gene matches: 8. The CDR3 coding sequence is TGTGCCACCGGGACTAGCGGAGAGTACACAGATACGCAGTATTTT. Translating it yields CATGTSGEYTDTQYF.

This clonotype was counted only a few times. This chain uses TRBV7-2 with TRBJ1-6; D remains unclear. The V and J ends lost 5 bases and 12 bases respectively, with 11 bases between them. Germline V gives CDR1 SGHTA, CDR2 FQGNSA. The CDR3 extends over 12 amino acids. CDR3 sequence reads: CASSPILGPLHF. In nucleotides, the CDR3 is TGTGCCAGCAGCCCAATCTTAGGACCCCTCCACTTT.

The chain's CDR3 is CASSQEDGRAYYNEQFF. CDR3 coding DNA: TGTGCCAGCAGCCAAGAAGACGGGAGGGCCTACTACAATGAGCAGTTCTTC. This chain joins TRBV14 and TRBJ2-1, with 8 positions matching TRBD2. The CDR3 has 17 amino acids. CDR1 is SGHDN, CDR2 FVKESK, per germline. Trimming at V came to 0 bases and at J to 3 bases, leaving 7 bases not matched to a gene.

The chain employs TRBV28 and TRBJ1-1, with D uncertain. V gave up 2 bases and J gave up 4 bases, with 5 bases separating them. The CDR3 has 12 amino acids. CDR1 and CDR2 from the germline V gene are MDHEN and SYDVKM. The CDR3, as DNA: TGTGCCAGCAGTTTAGAGCCCACTGAAGCTTTCTTT. It is translated as CASSLEPTEAFF. Full variable domain (remainder filled in from reference TRBV28 and TRBJ1-1): DVKVTQSSRYLVKRTGEKVFLECVQDMDHENMFWYRQDPGLGLRLIYFSYDVKMKEKGDIPEGYSVSREKKERFSLILESASTNQTSMYLCASSLEPTEAFFGQGTRLTVV.

A few counts support this clonotype. The chain is built from TRBV12-3 or TRBV12-4 and TRBJ2-1, with 9 bases aligning to TRBD2. This CDR3 contains 15 residues. The V and J ends lost 2 bases and 7 bases, in that order; junction bases with no gene match: 6. The CDR3 DNA is TGTGCCAGCAGTTTAAGGCGGGGGGGGAAGAATGAGCAGTTCTTC. This gives the protein CASSLRRGGKNEQFF.

The table lists this clonotype with a few counts. The chain uses TRBV19 and TRBJ2-5; tentatively, D is TRBD1 (6 bases). The CDR3 extends over 14 amino acids. Germline V CDR1 and CDR2: LNHDA, SQIVND (reference sequence). Trimming took off 4 bases at V and 2 bases at J, with 11 bases between the two ends. CDR3 bases: TGTGCCAGTAGTACAGGGGTCATACAAGAGACCCAGTACTTC. This translates into CASSTGVIQETQYF.

This clonotype has a handful of counts. The gene calls are TRBV27 and TRBJ2-7, with 11 bases that match TRBD1. The CDR3 sequence is 14 residues long. Losses at the gene ends were 8 bases for V and 3 bases for J; bases not matched to a gene: 6. The germline CDR1 and CDR2 sequences are MNHEY and SMNVEV (reference sequence). The CDR3 here is CASAPGQGGYEQYF. CDR3 bases: TGTGCCAGCGCACCGGGACAGGGGGGCTACGAGCAGTACTTC.

This chain uses TRBV15 with TRBJ2-1; 9 nucleotides line up with TRBD2. J gave up 12 bases and V 5 bases, and 14 bases lay outside the gene matches. From germline, CDR1 is LNHNV and CDR2 YYDKDF (reference sequence). The CDR3 covers 15 residues. The CDR3 DNA is TGTGCCACCAGCGAGGCCGGACTAGCGTCATCGGTGCAGTTCTTC. Protein product: CATSEAGLASSVQFF.

This chain uses TRBV27 with TRBJ2-7; perhaps TRBD2 as D (5 bases). Germline CDR1 is MNHEY and CDR2 is SMNVEV (reference sequence). V lost 5 bases to trimming and J lost 9 bases, with 14 bases between them. The CDR3 length is 12 residues. The CDR3 is CASSNRRGVQYV. DNA of the CDR3: TGTGCCAGCAGTAACCGACGGGGAGTGCAGTACGTC.

The V and J genes are TRBV19 and TRBJ2-1; D ambiguous. Germline CDR1 reads LNHDA; CDR2 reads SQIVND (reference sequence). The CDR3 length is 13 residues. Deletions cut 6 bases from V and 6 bases from J, with 12 bases between. Here the CDR3 reads CASRDFGRNEQFF. DNA of the CDR3: TGTGCCAGTAGAGACTTTGGACGCAATGAGCAGTTCTTC.

This clonotype was recorded a few times. The chain carries TRBV28 and TRBJ2-7; D possibly corresponds to TRBD1 (8 bases). Trimming removed 2 bases at V and 0 bases at J, with 17 bases between. The CDR3 covers 17 residues. The germline CDR1 and CDR2 sequences are MDHEN and SYDVKM. The CDR3 nucleotides read TGTGCCAGCAGTTTAAGGGGAACAGGGGGGGGCTCCTACGAGCAGTACTTC. Translated: CASSLRGTGGGSYEQYF. The full variable domain, its missing parts supplied by reference TRBV28 and TRBJ2-7, is DVKVTQSSRYLVKRTGEKVFLECVQDMDHENMFWYRQDPGLGLRLIYFSYDVKMKEKGDIPEGYSVSREKKERFSLILESASTNQTSMYLCASSLRGTGGGSYEQYFGPGTRLTVT.

This chain joins TRBV10-3 and TRBJ1-4; D is perhaps TRBD1 (5 bases). The CDR3 is 11 residues long. The germline V gene has CDR1 ENHRY and CDR2 SYGVKD. V shed 10 bases and J shed 5 bases, with 8 bases lying between them. CDR3 loop: CASRQNEKLFF. CDR3 coding DNA: TGTGCCAGTCGACAGAATGAAAAACTGTTTTTT.

This clonotype was seen only a few times. V is TRBV5-1 and J is TRBJ2-7; tentatively, D is TRBD1 (5 bases). The CDR3 is 14 residues long. From germline, CDR1 is SGHRS and CDR2 YFSETQ. V lost 0 bases and J 4 bases, leaving 11 bases between the germline ends. The chain's CDR3 is CASSLDPGLYEQYF. CDR3 nucleotides: TGCGCCAGCAGCTTGGATCCAGGGCTTTACGAGCAGTACTTC.